These T cell receptor beta chains were read from a single sample in a study of human T cells and chemical hapten exposure. TCRdb re-called the RACE reads through MiXCR, storing one row per CDR3 protein. This sample has 75,000 to 90,000 distinct CDR3 sequences; around a tenth occur once, and the top ten carry around 1.3%. The specimen comprised whole blood, sampled in connection with sensitization to the hapten diphenylcyclopropenone (DPC). The receptors originated from a woman aged 50 to 65 with alopecia areata. Some clones in this sample may be carry-over from other donors' samples. Both conserved end residues are part of each CDR3.

V gene: TRBV20-1
J gene: TRBJ1-1
CDR3 protein: CSASRRMNTEAFF

V gene: TRBV25-1
J gene: TRBJ2-3
CDR3 protein: CASSVPGTDTQYF

V gene: TRBV6-5
J gene: TRBJ2-1
CDR3 protein: CASSYSGNEQFF

V gene: TRBV6-2/TRBV6-3
J gene: TRBJ2-2
CDR3 protein: CASSLLQGTGELFF

V gene: TRBV21-1
J gene: TRBJ1-3
CDR3 protein: CASSTENRQIDSGNTIYF

V gene: TRBV6-2/TRBV6-3
J gene: TRBJ2-4
CDR3 protein: CASSYSARDLAKNIQYF

V gene: TRBV6-1
J gene: TRBJ1-1
CDR3 protein: CATALERDRTEAFF

V gene: TRBV29-1
J gene: TRBJ2-1
CDR3 protein: CSVEQTGTVRNEQFF

V gene: TRBV6-5
J gene: TRBJ2-7
CDR3 protein: CASSRGGQGTYEQYF

V gene: TRBV7-2
J gene: TRBJ2-5
CDR3 protein: CASAAFSYASSGTQETQYF

V gene: TRBV29-1
J gene: TRBJ2-2
CDR3 protein: CSVPTATSGPGTGELFF

V gene: TRBV18
J gene: TRBJ1-5
CDR3 protein: CASSPAGSNQPQHF

V gene: TRBV5-4
J gene: TRBJ2-1
CDR3 protein: CASSGGGSSYNEQFF

V gene: TRBV21-1
J gene: TRBJ2-1
CDR3 protein: CASSKGGTTSEQFF

V gene: TRBV6-5
J gene: TRBJ2-2
CDR3 protein: CASRTPGLVTGELFF

V gene: TRBV24-1
J gene: TRBJ2-1
CDR3 protein: CATSDRLAGAYNEQFF

V gene: TRBV11-2
J gene: TRBJ1-2
CDR3 protein: CASSPHLGQAYGYTF

V gene: TRBV7-3
J gene: TRBJ2-1
CDR3 protein: CASSFGNEQFF

V gene: TRBV29-1
J gene: TRBJ2-2
CDR3 protein: CSVEDPASGSTNTGELFF

V gene: TRBV7-9
J gene: TRBJ2-2
CDR3 protein: CASSPHTGSSGELFF

V gene: TRBV11-2
J gene: TRBJ2-3
CDR3 protein: CASSRTGATDTQYF

V gene: TRBV19
J gene: TRBJ1-6
CDR3 protein: CASSPGQGAGPLHF

V gene: TRBV5-1
J gene: TRBJ1-1
CDR3 protein: CASSLGGRTNTEAFF

V gene: TRBV29-1
J gene: TRBJ1-1
CDR3 protein: CSVETGNTEAFF

V gene: TRBV6-2/TRBV6-3
J gene: TRBJ2-1
CDR3 protein: CASSFRPQNEQFF